This T cell receptor (beta chain) is from a study of chemoradiotherapy in HPV16-positive cancers. General study findings and limits: Better recurrence-free survival went with HPV-responsive T-cell expansion in HPV16-positive patients. Candidate HPV-specific clones and E7-related TCR motifs grew in tumor during treatment.

Notes on this clone: Its matching antigen is unknown.

The germline CDR1 and CDR2 sequences are MNHEY and SVGAGI. Deletions cut 5 bases from V and 2 bases from J, with 13 bases between. The CDR3 has 14 residues. Samples were taken several times over chemoradiotherapy. Repertoires were generated with immunoSEQ multiplex PCR, while TCRdb's copy carries only in-frame clones and drops some. Of 30,000 to 40,000 clones listed, approximately 90% were seen once; the top ten hold 3.1%. This sequence originates from a human donor with HPV-associated anogenital cancer. The source was blood, collected from a patient who underwent chemoradiotherapy. The rearrangement links TRBV6-5 to TRBJ2-7; a weak D match, TRBD2 (6 bases). The chain's CDR3 is CASSESGLAYEQYF. In DNA form, the CDR3 reads TGTGCCAGCAGTGAGAGCGGGCTGGCCTACGAGCAGTACTTC.